Following are 11 T cell receptor beta chains from one sample sequenced in a study of type 1 and type 2 diabetes patients. PCR was run on genomic DNA. Amplification of the beta chain CDR3 used 30 forward and 13 reverse multiplex primers. Each CDR3 protein gets one entry after TCRdb re-called the multiplex PCR reads with MiXCR. The sample lists about 250,000 distinct CDR3 sequences; 40% to 50% were seen once. The specimen was peripheral blood mononuclear cells (PBMCs). The origin of the receptors is a man younger than 35 with type 2 diabetes.

This clonotype has a handful of counts. This sequence joins TRBV20-1 and TRBJ2-3; no reliable D call. The CDR3 runs to 16 residues. The germline V and J ends were trimmed by 0 bases and 6 bases, with 19 bases remaining between them. Germline CDR1 is DFQATT and CDR2 is SNEGSKA (reference sequence). CDR3 in amino acids: CSARDPWTSPGDTQYF. The CDR3 region has the DNA TGCAGTGCTAGAGATCCGTGGACCTCACCGGGTGATACGCAGTATTTT.

The chain couples TRBV10-2 to TRBJ1-1, with D hard to call. V was cut by 0 bases and J by 6 bases, with 8 bases left in between. Germline V gene lookup returns CDR1 WSHSY and CDR2 SAAADI. This CDR3 is 13 amino acids long. The CDR3 sequence is CASSESLRSEAFF. As DNA, the CDR3 is TGCGCCAGCAGTGAGTCTTTACGTTCTGAAGCTTTCTTT.

The V gene is TRBV15, the J gene TRBJ2-2; 12 bases map to TRBD2. The V and J ends lost 11 bases and 0 bases, in that order; junction bases with no gene match: 7. Germline V gene sequence: CDR1 LNHNV, CDR2 YYDKDF (reference sequence). The CDR3 covers 16 residues. The CDR3 region is CASSGLAGANTGELFF. For the CDR3, the DNA is TGTGCCTCATCGGGACTAGCGGGCGCGAACACCGGGGAGCTGTTTTTT.

The rearrangement joins TRBV5-1 to TRBJ1-1; the D gene is possibly TRBD1 (6 bases). CDR1 is SGHRS, CDR2 YFSETQ, per germline. This CDR3 spans 15 amino acids. The V and J ends lost 3 bases and 1 base respectively, with 13 bases between them. In DNA, the CDR3 is TGCGCCAGCAGCTCATGGACAGCATCGAACACTGAAGCTTTCTTT. This gives the protein CASSSWTASNTEAFF.

CDR3 in amino acids: CASSPPLQGSETQYF. In DNA form, the CDR3 reads TGTGCCAGCTCACCACCTTTACAGGGGTCAGAGACCCAGTACTTC. The genes are TRBV18 and TRBJ2-5; 7 nucleotides match TRBD1. V shed 0 bases and J 4 bases; nucleotides not matched to a gene: 5. CDR1 is KGHSH and CDR2 is LQKENI in the germline V gene. This CDR3 is 15 amino acids long.

The J gene is TRBJ2-5, the V gene TRBV27, with D maybe TRBD2 (5 bases). CDR1 and CDR2 from the germline V gene are MNHEY and SMNVEV (reference sequence). Trimming shortened V by 5 bases and J by 4 bases, and 14 bases separated the two germline ends. There are 14 residues in the CDR3. The CDR3 DNA reads as TGTGCCAGCAGTCTTAGGATGGACTCAGAGACCCAGTACTTC. Residues: CASSLRMDSETQYF.

Remarks on this clonotype: This may be a read error: a much more frequent sequence differs by one nucleotide. V gene TRBV2 combines with J gene TRBJ2-5; D is undetermined. The germline V gene has CDR1 SNHLY and CDR2 FYNNEI. V was clipped by 7 bases and J by 5 bases, with 11 bases between them. The CDR3 runs to 12 residues. In nucleotides, the CDR3 is TGTGCCAGCAATGGCCAATTCGAGACCCAGTACTTC. It yields the protein CASNGQFETQYF.

The chain joins TRBV29-1 to TRBJ2-1; 8 bases are a match to TRBD2. The J segment lost 4 bases and the V segment lost 3 bases, leaving 8 bases of the junction unmatched. Germline V CDR1 and CDR2: SQVTM, ANQGSEA. The CDR3 sequence is 15 residues long. CDR3 DNA sequence: TGCAGCGTTGAGTCACTAGCGGAAGGGTACAATGAGCAGTTCTTC. This gives the protein CSVESLAEGYNEQFF.

This clonotype was seen ten or more times. This chain connects TRBV15 to TRBJ1-1; the D is unclear. The V gene lost 1 base and the J gene lost 0 bases, with 6 bases spanning the gap. This CDR3 comprises 14 residues. The germline V gene encodes CDR1 LNHNV and CDR2 YYDKDF (reference sequence). CDR3 region: CATSRVSVNTEAFF. CDR3 bases: TGTGCCACCAGCAGAGTCTCGGTGAACACTGAAGCTTTCTTT. Full variable domain (outside the CDR3, taken from reference TRBV15 and TRBJ1-1): DAMVIQNPRYQVTQFGKPVTLSCSQTLNHNVMYWYQQKSSQAPKLLFHYYDKDFNNEADTPDNFQSRRPNTSFCFLDIRSPGLGDTAMYLCATSRVSVNTEAFFGQGTRLTVV.

Only a few counts were recorded for this clonotype. The CDR3 DNA sequence: TGTGCCAGCAGTTACTCGAGTAGCCCGGCCGGGGAGCTGTTTTTT. Translating gives CASSYSSSPAGELFF. The chain is built from TRBV6-5 and TRBJ2-2; no reliable D call. CDR1 and CDR2 (germline): MNHEY, SVGAGI. Trimming shortened V by 0 bases and J by 6 bases, and 11 bases separated the two germline ends. The CDR3 consists of 15 residues.

The chain has TRBV27 and TRBJ2-5; maybe TRBD2 (5 bases). TRBJ2-1 matches the DNA end more closely, so the J call is doubtful. The V gene's germline CDR1 is MNHEY and CDR2 SMNVEV (reference sequence). This CDR3 spans 17 amino acids. The CDR3 region has the DNA TGTGCCAGCAGTTACCTTACTCGGGCAGGAGGATTTAATGAGCAGTTCTTC. Its translation: CASSYLTRAGGFNEQFF.